This T cell receptor (beta chain) is drawn from a study of PD-1 blockade in classical Hodgkin lymphoma. Study-level background: The nivolumab dose that patients received was 3 mg/kg, given intravenously every 2 weeks.

The method was immunoSEQ multiplex PCR; TCRdb's version includes in-frame clones alone and lacks a portion of them. This sample has roughly 8,200 clones, with around nine tenths found just once. The CDR3 consists of 13 residues. V dropped 1 base and J dropped 14 bases, with 15 bases sitting between them. From germline, CDR1 is SGHDN and CDR2 FVKESK. Time point defined: cycle 4 day 1 (C4D1), after five to seven weeks of nivolumab. Relapses following autologous stem cell transplantation were seen in all patients, with brentuximab vedotin exposure varying. Concerning this clone itself: Antigen unknown.

The study, taken as a whole, reports: It was reported that newly diagnosed patients had less baseline TCR diversity than healthy donors. Researchers reported that CD4+ TCR diversity, though not CD8+, rose significantly by C4D1.

V is TRBV14 and J is TRBJ2-1; D ambiguous. The TCR comes from a human donor with classical Hodgkin lymphoma. Source: peripheral blood mononuclear cells (PBMCs), taken before the fourth cycle of nivolumab. As DNA, the CDR3 is TGTGCCAGCAGCCAAGTTAAAAACAGTGGGGAGTTCTTC. Protein: CASSQVKNSGEFF.